These T cell receptor beta chains were read from a single sample in a study of CD8+ T cells in alopecia areata. Produced via immunoSEQ multiplex PCR; TCRdb's table is partial and in-frame only. The sample has 100,000 to 150,000 clones, around 60% seen once. This material consisted of CD4+ T cells sorted from blood, taken at week 4, from a patient treated with tofacitinib. The origin of the receptors is a human donor with alopecia areata. The CDR3 runs from the conserved cysteine through the conserved F or W. A D gene is named only where the DNA matches it firmly. Size values are once, few and many counts, or a class for expanded clones, and some rows have none.

. | TRBJ1-1 | TRBV4-2 | . | TGTGCCAGCCGAACCGACTTAGGGGGAAACACTGAAGCTTTCTTT | CASRTDLGGNTEAFF
. | TRBJ2-3 | TRBV7-6 | . | TGTGCCAGCAGCTTGGGGGATTTAGGTACGCAGTATTTT | CASSLGDLGTQYF
. | TRBJ1-1 | TRBV7-2 | TRBD1 | TGTGCCAGCAGCTTAAGGACAGGGAGGACTGAAGCTTTCTTT | CASSLRTGRTEAFF
. | TRBJ2-1 | TRBV27 | TRBD2 | TGTGCCAGCAGTAGGACGGGACTAGCAATGTTCAATGAGCAGTTCTTC | CASSRTGLAMFNEQFF
. | TRBJ2-7 | TRBV7-2 | . | TGTGCCAGCAGCGGCTTCTACGAGCAGTACTTC | CASSGFYEQYF
. | TRBJ2-5 | TRBV5-4 | . | TGTGCCAGCAGCCCTGGCCAGGGGCAGGGAGAAGAGACCCAGTACTTC | CASSPGQGQGEETQYF
. | TRBJ1-5 | TRBV4-3 | . | TGCGCCAGCAGCCAAGATCAGGTGCAGCCCCAGCATTTT | CASSQDQVQPQHF
. | TRBJ2-7 | TRBV30 | TRBD1 | TGTGCCTCCGGACAGGGGTCCTACGAGCAGTACTTC | CASGQGSYEQYF
. | TRBJ1-1 | TRBV5-1 | . | TGCGCCAGCAGCTTGGGACCATCTTTTGACAATCAAGCTTTCTTT | CASSLGPSFDNQAFF
. | TRBJ2-1 | TRBV19 | . | TGTGCCAGTAGTATATCAAGTACCTACAATGAGCAGTTCTTC | CASSISSTYNEQFF
medium-sized | TRBJ2-1 | TRBV7-2 | . | TGTGCCAGCAGCTTAGCAGCTAGCTCCTACAATGAGCAGTTCTTC | CASSLAASSYNEQFF
. | TRBJ2-2 | TRBV10-3 | . | TGTGCCATCAGTGAATTCGGGGGCTCCGGGGAGCTGTTTTTT | CAISEFGGSGELFF
few | TRBJ2-5 | TRBV9 | . | TGTGCCAGCAGCGTAGGGCCCCGGGCAGAGACCCAGTACTTC | CASSVGPRAETQYF
. | TRBJ2-3 | TRBV9 | . | TGTGCCAGCAGCGTAGGAGGAGCAGATACGCAGTATTTT | CASSVGGADTQYF
. | TRBJ1-2 | TRBV28 | . | TGTGCCAGCAGTTTCGGTACCGGTGGCTACACCTTC | CASSFGTGGYTF
few | TRBJ2-3 | TRBV7-9 | . | TGTGCCAGCAGCTTCGCTAGCCACGATACGCAGTATTTT | CASSFASHDTQYF
. | TRBJ2-3 | TRBV4-1 | . | TGCGCCAGCAGCCACGGGGAAGCGACAGATACGCAGTATTTT | CASSHGEATDTQYF
. | TRBJ2-5 | TRBV4-1 | TRBD1 | TGCGCCAGCAGCCAAGGGACAGGGAATAAAGAGACCCAGTACTTC | CASSQGTGNKETQYF
. | TRBJ1-1 | TRBV7-9 | TRBD1 | TGTGCCAGCAGCTTTGACAGGGACACTGAAGCTTTCTTT | CASSFDRDTEAFF
. | TRBJ2-1 | TRBV5-1 | . | TGCGCCAGCAGCGTGGTGGGGGGGCCGGTCTACAATGAGCAGTTCTTC | CASSVVGGPVYNEQFF